The 16 T cell receptor beta chains given below trace back to one sample, sequenced in a study of shared clonotypes between healthy human individuals. TCRdb's table, derived via immunoSEQ multiplex PCR, lists solely in-frame clones and lacks some. The sample holds 2.3 million or so clones, more than 85% seen once. The sequenced sample was naive CD4+ T cells from PBMCs. The subset here: CD45RA+ positively selected. The receptors were gathered from a man aged 18-30 years in good health. Some clones in this sample may be carry-over from other donors' samples.

The chain combines TRBV7-9 with TRBJ1-1, with D tentatively TRBD1 (5 bases). The CDR3 totals 14 residues. Looked up from germline, CDR1 is SEHNR and CDR2 is FQNEAQ (reference sequence). V lost 7 bases, J lost 4 bases, and 16 bases lay in between. This CDR3 reads CASTLDGGGTEAFF. The CDR3 DNA sequence: TGTGCCAGCACCCTGGACGGGGGAGGCACTGAAGCTTTCTTT.

The table lists this clone with a count of one. The chain carries TRBV7-9 and TRBJ2-7; D not certain. The CDR3 loop spans 12 amino acids. Per germline, CDR1 SEHNR and CDR2 FQNEAQ (reference sequence). The V and J ends lost 1 base and 9 bases respectively, with 10 bases between them. The CDR3 DNA sequence: TGTGCCAGCAGCTTAGAACGGAATGGGCAGTACTTC. Protein product: CASSLERNGQYF. The variable domain in full, with the rest retrieved from reference TRBV7-9 and TRBJ2-7, is DTGVSQNPRHKITKRGQNVTFRCDPISEHNRLYWYRQTLGQGPEFLTYFQNEAQLEKSRLLSDRFSAERPKGSFSTLEIQRTEQGDSAMYLCASSLERNGQYFGPGTRLTVT.

The chain is built from TRBV5-1 and TRBJ2-1; D remains unclear. The V gene lost 5 bases and the J gene lost 2 bases, with 11 bases spanning the gap. CDR3 size: 14 residues. Germline CDR1 is SGHRS and CDR2 is YFSETQ. The CDR3 bases are TGCGCCAGCAGTAGAGACCTAACCTACAATGAGCAGTTCTTC. Translating it yields CASSRDLTYNEQFF. Together with reference TRBV5-1 and TRBJ2-1, the CDR3 gives the full variable domain: KAGVTQTPRYLIKTRGQQVTLSCSPISGHRSVSWYQQTPGQGLQFLFEYFSETQRNKGNFPGRFSGRQFSNSRSEMNVSTLELGDSALYLCASSRDLTYNEQFFGPGTRLTVL.

CDR3: CASSRGIPSTDTQYF. In DNA form, the CDR3 reads TGTGCCAGCAGCAGGGGGATTCCTAGCACAGATACGCAGTATTTT. The gene calls are TRBV5-6 and TRBJ2-3; D is perhaps TRBD1 (6 bases). From germline, CDR1 is SGHDT and CDR2 YYEEEE. CDR3 length: 15 residues. With 4 bases removed from V and 0 bases from J, the gap between germline ends came to 12 bases.

The chain combines TRBV7-2 with TRBJ2-2; D not resolved. This CDR3 has 15 amino acids. Trimming left V 2 bases short and J 7 bases short, with 14 bases between. Germline CDR1 reads SGHTA; CDR2 reads FQGNSA. Here the CDR3 reads CASSLLPGWSGELFF. In DNA, the CDR3 is TGTGCCAGCAGCTTATTGCCGGGTTGGAGCGGGGAGCTGTTTTTT.

CDR3 DNA sequence: TGTGCCAGCTCACCCCGCCCTGACAGGCCCCACAGGAATGAGCAGTTCTTC. Its protein product is CASSPRPDRPHRNEQFF. The J gene is TRBJ2-1, the V gene TRBV18; D perhaps matches TRBD1 (6 bases). This CDR3 comprises 17 residues. Trimming took 3 bases from V and 7 from J, leaving 22 bases between them. Germline CDR1 KGHSH, CDR2 LQKENI.

This clone was observed a single time. The V gene is TRBV5-1, the J gene TRBJ2-1; 10 bases fit TRBD1. With 4 bases clipped from V and 12 bases from J, the junction kept 13 bases outside the gene matches. There are 15 residues in the CDR3. The germline V gene encodes CDR1 SGHRS and CDR2 YFSETQ. The CDR3 spells CASSPSGTGEAGQFF. For the CDR3, the DNA is TGCGCCAGCAGCCCCTCCGGGACAGGGGAAGCTGGGCAGTTCTTC.

This chain links TRBV6-6 with TRBJ1-5; D gene ambiguous. The V end lost 0 bases, the J end lost 3 bases, and 9 bases lay between the germline ends. Germline assignment: CDR1 MNHNY and CDR2 SVGAGI (reference sequence). This CDR3 region has 15 residues. DNA of the CDR3: TGTGCCAGCAGTTACTCAGTCTCCTTCAATCAGCCCCAGCATTTT. Its protein product is CASSYSVSFNQPQHF.

The chain employs TRBV5-4 and TRBJ2-5; 7 nucleotides align to TRBD1. Matching the DNA end better, TRBJ2-7 makes the J call doubtful. CDR1 and CDR2 from the germline V gene are SGHNT and YYREEE (reference sequence). The length of the CDR3 is 14 residues. CDR3 sequence (DNA): TGTGCCAGCAGCTTACGGACAGGAGATTACGAGCAGTACTTC. It is translated as CASSLRTGDYEQYF.

V and J are TRBV7-2 and TRBJ1-2; TRBD1 matches 9 bases. Trimming at V came to 5 bases and at J to 8 bases, leaving 12 bases not matched to a gene. CDR1 and CDR2 from the germline V gene are SGHTA and FQGNSA. CDR3 length equals 15 residues. The CDR3 spells CASSATPGTGQGYTF. As DNA, the CDR3 is TGTGCCAGCAGCGCTACGCCCGGGACAGGGCAGGGCTACACCTTC.

V and J are TRBV5-1 and TRBJ2-1; D gene uncertain. There are 15 residues in the CDR3. Looked up from germline, CDR1 is SGHRS and CDR2 is YFSETQ. V dropped 4 bases and J dropped 0 bases, with 11 bases sitting between them. In DNA form, the CDR3 reads TGCGCCAGCAGCCCGTATCTGAGCTCCTACAATGAGCAGTTCTTC. It yields the protein CASSPYLSSYNEQFF.

The chain combines TRBV6-5 with TRBJ1-1, with D unresolved. With 0 bases removed from V and 7 bases from J, the gap between germline ends came to 18 bases. The CDR3 extends over 16 amino acids. Germline CDR1 and CDR2: MNHEY and SVGAGI. CDR3: CASSYSILRVRGEAFF. The CDR3 DNA is TGTGCCAGCAGTTACTCGATTTTAAGAGTACGAGGTGAAGCTTTCTTT.

This clone was observed a handful of times. V usage is TRBV15 and J usage is TRBJ2-6, with a possible D match to TRBD1 (6 bases). CDR1 is LNHNV and CDR2 is YYDKDF in the germline V gene (reference sequence). Trimming cost V 3 bases and J 3 bases, with 15 bases left between them. This CDR3 is built from 17 residues. CDR3 sequence reads: CATSRETGFYGANVLTF. In DNA, the CDR3 is TGTGCCACCAGCAGGGAGACAGGTTTCTATGGGGCCAACGTCCTGACTTTC.

As to this clone: A junction boundary mismatches the germline segment, possibly from a read error. The chain combines TRBV29-1 with TRBJ1-5; D remains ambiguous. The CDR3 totals 13 residues. CDR1 SQVTM and CDR2 ANQGSEA come from the germline V gene. The CDR3 bases are TGCAGCGTTGGAGGATCTGGGGATCAGCCCCGGCATTTT. Translated: CSVGGSGDQPRHF.

This chain connects TRBV7-8 to TRBJ2-7, with a tentative D call TRBD1 (5 bases). There are 15 residues in the CDR3. Germline lookup yields CDR1 SGHVS and CDR2 FQNEAQ. The V gene lost 0 bases and the J gene lost 3 bases, with 12 bases spanning the gap. The CDR3 is CASSLAFSGRYEQYF. The DNA of the CDR3 is TGTGCCAGCAGCTTAGCGTTTTCAGGGCGCTACGAGCAGTACTTC.

This chain uses TRBV2 with TRBJ1-2, with D unclear. Germline CDR1 is SNHLY and CDR2 is FYNNEI. V gave up 4 bases and J gave up 4 bases, with 7 bases separating them. The CDR3 extends over 12 amino acids. CDR3 residues: CASSVVSYGYTF. The CDR3 coding sequence is TGTGCCAGCAGTGTGGTCAGCTATGGCTACACCTTC.